This T cell receptor (beta chain) came from a study of early T cells in non-severe SARS-CoV-2 infection. For the study at large: Sequencing of unsorted whole blood was done on bulk RNA, leaving chains unpaired. Study-wide points: VDJdb-based annotation leaned toward anti-spike CD8 responses and missed private and CD4 specificities.

Individual cDNA molecules were tagged with unique molecular identifiers, the study reported. Each CDR3 protein is one row after TCRdb ran MiXCR on the 5' RACE reads. The sample contains around 78,000 distinct CDR3 sequences, roughly a tenth of which appear only once. Details on this clonotype: Its target is unknown.

After removal of 0 bases from V and 3 bases from J, the junction contained 9 bases not matched to a gene. Germline V CDR1 and CDR2: SGHRS, YFSETQ. This CDR3 is 17 amino acids long. The source is an adult who was a healthcare worker with PCR-confirmed SARS-CoV-2 infection or an uninfected control (not recorded which). The starting material was whole blood, obtained at baseline. V is TRBV5-1 and J is TRBJ2-3; 8 positions match TRBD2. The CDR3 sequence is CASSLVGTSGGTDTQYF. The CDR3 nucleotides read TGCGCCAGCAGCTTGGTCGGAACTAGCGGTGGGACAGATACGCAGTATTTT.